This T cell receptor (beta chain) was sequenced during a study of CD8 T cells in Susac syndrome (dated by TCRdb to about 2019). Describing the broader study: Repertoire sequencing was used to test whether CD8+ T cell activation and differentiation in Susac syndrome was antigen driven. Clonality of the CD8+ T cell repertoire was compared between more than 9 healthy donors, approximately 14 Susac syndrome patients and around 15 multiple sclerosis patients.

On the study overall, not on this receptor specifically: The number of individuals in the TCR sequencing and HLA analysis was acknowledged as relatively small.

RNA was extracted using the RNeasy kit, and roughly 0.5 to 1 microgram was reverse transcribed with random hexamers. TCR beta CDR3 regions were amplified with the immunoSEQ multiplex PCR assay covering 54 Vbeta and 13 Jbeta segments. Bias from PCR amplification was corrected by using a synthetic template baseline for primer optimization and for computational correction. The paper's data handling went like this. Reads were annotated to V, D and J genes according to IMGT and were analyzed with immunoSEQ Analyzer, with only productive sequences retained. Clonality was calculated as one minus the Shannon entropy normalized by log2 of the number of productive unique sequences. Public and private clones were assessed among the 100 most prevalent clones of each patient and control. Clones were defined as Susac-specific when absent from the healthy and MS cohorts, from 1,000 to 1,100 published viral clones and from other ImmuneACCESS disease sequences. TCRdb itself trimmed the public reads at Q25 with fastp, ran MiXCR and retained productive beta chains. Rows matching on CDR3 protein sequence are summarized as one entry with the most common DNA and genes. The V and J calls were determined by TCRdb, not by the authors. This sample comprises around 300,000 distinct CDR3 sequences, roughly 85% of them detected only once. Roughly 0.21% of the sample rests with the top ten.

Germline trimming amounts to 5 bases on V and 7 bases on J, with 14 as the count of junction bases outside the gene matches. The germline V gene (reference sequence) gives CDR1 as SEHNR and CDR2 as FQNEAQ. From the cysteine up to the phenylalanine, the CDR3 has a length of 17 residues. Only the CDR3 portion is preserved as DNA: 51 bases, with reading frame beginning at the first base. Concerning this clonotype: Its specific antigen is unknown. Per-base qualities were not stored, and no clone one base away is much larger.

High-throughput TCR beta sequencing profiled peripheral blood CD8+ and CD4+ T cells from healthy donors, Susac syndrome patients and multiple sclerosis patients. Treatment-naive patients with stable or active relapsing-remitting disease fulfilling revised McDonald criteria were used as multiple sclerosis controls. Bulk CD8+ and CD4+ T cells were purified magnetically by negative isolation, whereas CD8+ TEMRA cells were enriched by FACS. Blood was collected in EDTA tubes and processed within 24 hours, with PBMCs isolated through density gradient centrifugation. PBMCs intended for TCR sequencing were cryopreserved in liquid nitrogen and were subsequently thawed in a 37 degrees C water bath. The sorted or isolated CD4+, CD8+ and CD8+ TEMRA cells had a purity of 90% or higher.

This receptor was identified in a human donor with multiple sclerosis. The chain is assembled from TRBV7-9 and TRBJ1-4, with 9 bases aligning to TRBD1. The sample was CD8+ T cells from PBMCs. The sequence in DNA is TGTGCCAGCAGCCCGTCCCGGGACAGGGTCGGAAGTGAAAAACTGTTTTTT. Its protein reads: CASSPSRDRVGSEKLFF.